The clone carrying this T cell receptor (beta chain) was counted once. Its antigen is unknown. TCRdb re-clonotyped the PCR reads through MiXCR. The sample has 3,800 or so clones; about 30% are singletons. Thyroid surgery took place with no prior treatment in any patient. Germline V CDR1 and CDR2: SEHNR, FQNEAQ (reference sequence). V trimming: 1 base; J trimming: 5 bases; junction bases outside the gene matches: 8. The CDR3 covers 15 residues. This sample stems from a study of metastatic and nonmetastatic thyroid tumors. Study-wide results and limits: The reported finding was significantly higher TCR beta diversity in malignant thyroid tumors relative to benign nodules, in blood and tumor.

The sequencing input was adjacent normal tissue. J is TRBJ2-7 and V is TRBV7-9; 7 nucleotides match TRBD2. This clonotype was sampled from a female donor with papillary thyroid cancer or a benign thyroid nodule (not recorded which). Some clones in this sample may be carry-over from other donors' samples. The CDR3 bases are TGTGCCAGCAGCTTAGAGCAGGGAGGGTTACACGAGCAGTACTTC. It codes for CASSLEQGGLHEQYF.